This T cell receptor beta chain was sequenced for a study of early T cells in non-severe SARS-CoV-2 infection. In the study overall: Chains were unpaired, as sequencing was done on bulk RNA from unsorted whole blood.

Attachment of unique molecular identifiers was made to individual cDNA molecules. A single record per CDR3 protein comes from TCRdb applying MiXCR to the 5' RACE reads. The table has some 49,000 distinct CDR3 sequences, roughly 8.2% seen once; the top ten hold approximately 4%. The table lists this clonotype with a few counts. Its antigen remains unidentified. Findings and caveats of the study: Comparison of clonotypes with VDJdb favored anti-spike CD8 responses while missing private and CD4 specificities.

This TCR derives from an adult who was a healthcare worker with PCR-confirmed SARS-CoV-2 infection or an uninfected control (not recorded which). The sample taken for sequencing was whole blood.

The CDR3 spells CSAGGANYGYTF. For the CDR3, the DNA is TGCAGTGCTGGTGGGGCTAACTATGGCTACACCTTC. The rearrangement uses TRBV20-1 and TRBJ1-2, with unresolved D. Deletions cut 5 bases from V and 0 bases from J, with 7 bases between. Germline V gene lookup returns CDR1 DFQATT and CDR2 SNEGSKA (reference sequence). The CDR3 is made up of 12 amino acids.